The 30 T cell receptor beta chains below all came from one sample that was sequenced in a study of cytomegalovirus exposure and HLA in healthy donors. This PCR relied on a set of 60 Vbeta primers and 13 Jbeta primers. The protocol was immunoSEQ multiplex PCR, while the TCRdb copy is restricted to in-frame clones and leaves out a portion. The table lists about 250,000 clones, around nine tenths of them singletons. Sequenced: PBMCs. These receptors were taken from a girl aged 2 to 9 in good health and CMV-seronegative.

V gene TRBV10-3 combines with J gene TRBJ2-1; TRBD1 might be the D (6 bases). This CDR3 contains 17 residues. Germline CDR1 and CDR2: ENHRY and SYGVKD. With 6 bases removed from V and 5 bases from J, the gap between germline ends came to 23 bases. In DNA, the CDR3 is TGTGCCATCAGGTCCCGGGACATCGATGGAATAAACAATGAGCAGTTCTTC. Its translation is CAIRSRDIDGINNEQFF.

This sequence joins TRBV19 and TRBJ2-3; unclear D gene. The germline V and J ends were trimmed by 3 bases and 1 base, with 8 bases remaining between them. The CDR3 is 14 residues long. CDR1 and CDR2 (germline): LNHDA, SQIVND (reference sequence). CDR3 sequence: CASSIRLGTDTQYF. CDR3 sequence (DNA): TGTGCCAGTAGTATTAGGCTAGGCACAGATACGCAGTATTTT. Using reference TRBV19 and TRBJ2-3 for the parts outside the CDR3, the full variable domain is DGGITQSPKYLFRKEGQNVTLSCEQNLNHDAMYWYRQDPGQGLRLIYYSQIVNDFQKGDIAEGYSVSREKKESFPLTVTSAQKNPTAFYLCASSIRLGTDTQYFGPGTRLTVL.

The sample holds a few counts of this clone. This rearrangement joins TRBV10-2 to TRBJ2-7; no firm D call. The CDR3 is 14 residues long. V was trimmed by 4 bases and J by 2 bases, leaving 12 bases between them. Germline V gene lookup returns CDR1 WSHSY and CDR2 SAAADI. CDR3 coding DNA: TGCGCCAGCAGTGCGAGGCACAAAGCCTACGAGCAGTACTTC. It codes for CASSARHKAYEQYF.

The rearrangement links TRBV5-5 to TRBJ2-1; 13 nucleotides agree with TRBD2. CDR1 is SGHKS, CDR2 YYEKEE, per germline (reference sequence). V lost 2 bases to trimming and J lost 8 bases; unmatched junction nucleotides: 4. The CDR3 sequence is 15 residues long. CDR3 nucleotide sequence: TGTGCCAGCAGCTTACTAGCGGGAGGGTGGGATGAGCAGTTCTTC. This sequence encodes CASSLLAGGWDEQFF.

To note about this clone: Other nucleotide sequences from this sample produce the same CDR3. The chain uses TRBV19 and TRBJ2-3; D not resolved. Trimming shortened V by 2 bases and J by 6 bases, and 3 bases separated the two germline ends. This CDR3 is 11 amino acids long. Germline-derived CDR1 and CDR2 are LNHDA and SQIVND (reference sequence). The CDR3 DNA sequence: TGTGCCAGTAGTATACGGGATACGCAGTATTTT. This sequence encodes CASSIRDTQYF.

The V call is TRBV5-4, the J call TRBJ2-7; 13 bases agree with TRBD2. With 4 bases clipped from V and 4 bases from J, the junction kept 8 bases outside the gene matches. CDR3 length: 16 amino acids. CDR1 and CDR2 (germline): SGHNT, YYREEE (reference sequence). The CDR3 loop is CASSALAGGVGYEQYF. DNA of the CDR3: TGTGCCAGCAGCGCACTAGCGGGAGGGGTGGGGTACGAGCAGTACTTC.

The rearrangement uses TRBV19 and TRBJ2-2; tentatively, D is TRBD1 (5 bases). Trimming shortened V by 4 bases and J by 8 bases, and 20 bases separated the two germline ends. Germline V lookup: CDR1 LNHDA, CDR2 SQIVND (reference sequence). CDR3 length: 16 residues. CDR3 nucleotides: TGTGCCAGTAGTAGTACAGGTCCCTATCCCGCGGGGGAGCTGTTTTTT. This codes for CASSSTGPYPAGELFF. Variable domain in full (rest from reference TRBV19 and TRBJ2-2): DGGITQSPKYLFRKEGQNVTLSCEQNLNHDAMYWYRQDPGQGLRLIYYSQIVNDFQKGDIAEGYSVSREKKESFPLTVTSAQKNPTAFYLCASSSTGPYPAGELFFGEGSRLTVL.

V usage is TRBV9 and J usage is TRBJ1-1; D perhaps matches TRBD1 (5 bases). V was cut by 2 bases and J by 4 bases, with 9 bases left in between. The V gene's germline CDR1 is SGDLS and CDR2 YYNGEE. CDR3 length equals 13 residues. CDR3 coding DNA: TGTGCCAGCAGCGTTCAGGGCTCCACTGAAGCTTTCTTT. It translates to CASSVQGSTEAFF.

The chain uses TRBV29-1 and TRBJ2-1; TRBD2 agrees at 10 bases. Germline CDR1 is SQVTM and CDR2 is ANQGSEA. With V trimmed by 6 bases and J by 10 bases, 9 bases remained unmatched. CDR3 length equals 13 residues. CDR3 nucleotides: TGCAGCGTCGGTTTGCTAGCGGGAGAAGAGCAGTTCTTC. It yields the protein CSVGLLAGEEQFF.

The CDR3 is CSVRDSNISEQYF. Here the CDR3 DNA reads TGCAGCGTTCGGGACAGTAACATCTCCGAGCAGTACTTC. J is TRBJ2-7 and V is TRBV29-1, with 7 bases aligning to TRBD1. There are 13 residues in the CDR3. CDR1 is SQVTM and CDR2 is ANQGSEA in the germline V gene. J gave up 6 bases and V 5 bases, and 10 bases lay outside the gene matches.

A single count supports this clone. This chain links TRBV27 with TRBJ2-5; 8 bases are a match to TRBD1. Trimming at V came to 0 bases and at J to 2 bases, leaving 5 bases not matched to a gene. The CDR3 runs to 16 residues. CDR1 and CDR2 from the germline V gene are MNHEY and SMNVEV (reference sequence). CDR3: CASSLSAGGYQETQYF. The DNA of the CDR3 is TGTGCCAGCAGTTTATCGGCAGGGGGCTATCAAGAGACCCAGTACTTC.

The chain carries TRBV27 and TRBJ2-1; TRBD2 aligns across 9 bases. The CDR3 is made up of 15 amino acids. The germline V gene encodes CDR1 MNHEY and CDR2 SMNVEV (reference sequence). The ends lost 6 bases at V and 7 bases at J; junction bases unmatched: 10. The CDR3 loop reads CASRIAGAMWNEQFF. The CDR3 region has the DNA TGTGCCAGCAGGATAGCGGGAGCGATGTGGAATGAGCAGTTCTTC.

This clone was counted a single time. This chain uses TRBV30 with TRBJ1-6; 11 bases map to TRBD1. Unmatched junction bases numbered 4, after V lost 2 bases and J lost 7 bases. The CDR3 runs to 15 residues. Germline-derived CDR1 and CDR2 are GTSNPN and SVGIG (reference sequence). DNA for the CDR3: TGTGCCTGGAGTCCTTGGGACAGGGGGAATTCACCCCTCCACTTT. Translated: CAWSPWDRGNSPLHF.

The CDR3 region is CASSFPLMREQYF. The CDR3, as DNA: TGTGCCAGCAGCTTTCCCCTGATGAGGGAGCAGTACTTC. The genes are TRBV7-9 and TRBJ2-7, with no clear D. V was trimmed by 3 bases and J by 7 bases, leaving 13 bases between them. The CDR3 runs to 13 residues. CDR1 SEHNR and CDR2 FQNEAQ come from the germline V gene (reference sequence). The entire variable domain, with the rest obtained from reference TRBV7-9 and TRBJ2-7, is as follows: DTGVSQNPRHKITKRGQNVTFRCDPISEHNRLYWYRQTLGQGPEFLTYFQNEAQLEKSRLLSDRFSAERPKGSFSTLEIQRTEQGDSAMYLCASSFPLMREQYFGPGTRLTVT.

This chain uses TRBV7-9 with TRBJ1-3; D remains ambiguous. The ends were cut back, 4 bases at V and 7 bases at J, with 11 bases in the middle. Looked up from germline, CDR1 is SEHNR and CDR2 is FQNEAQ (reference sequence). The CDR3 has 13 residues. The CDR3 here is CASSSAGGNTIYF. CDR3 nucleotide sequence: TGTGCCAGCAGCTCTGCCGGTGGTAACACCATATATTTT. Complete variable domain (other parts from reference TRBV7-9 and TRBJ1-3): DTGVSQNPRHKITKRGQNVTFRCDPISEHNRLYWYRQTLGQGPEFLTYFQNEAQLEKSRLLSDRFSAERPKGSFSTLEIQRTEQGDSAMYLCASSSAGGNTIYFGEGSWLTVV.

The chain uses TRBV4-1 and TRBJ2-1, with 12 bases fitting TRBD1. This CDR3 is built from 15 residues. V lost 3 bases to trimming and J lost 8 bases; unmatched junction nucleotides: 5. CDR1 MGHRA and CDR2 YSYEKL come from the germline V gene. CDR3 nucleotides: TGCGCCAGCAGCCAGGGACAGGGGGCGAGAGATGAGCAGTTCTTC. Its translation is CASSQGQGARDEQFF.

For this clone: The sample contains more than one DNA sequence encoding this CDR3. V is TRBV11-2 and J is TRBJ2-7, with 8 bases lining up with TRBD2. The CDR3 covers 15 residues. Germline CDR1 SGHAT, CDR2 FQNNGV. With 1 base clipped from V and 3 bases from J, the junction kept 5 bases outside the gene matches. The DNA of the CDR3 is TGTGCCAGCAGCTTAGTATCGGGGGGGCTCTACGAGCAGTACTTC. Protein sequence: CASSLVSGGLYEQYF.

The rearrangement joins TRBV4-1 to TRBJ2-5, with 13 bases aligning to TRBD2. The CDR3 has 21 amino acids. Germline values: CDR1 MGHRA, CDR2 YSYEKL. The ends lost 4 bases at V and 5 bases at J; junction bases unmatched: 22. CDR3 sequence reads: CASSPQGVDSRLAGGGETQYF. The CDR3 DNA reads as TGCGCCAGCAGCCCCCAGGGAGTGGACAGCCGACTAGCGGGGGGCGGGGAGACCCAGTACTTC.

The genes are TRBV7-8 and TRBJ2-3, with 8 bases identical to TRBD2. V shed 7 bases and J 2 bases; nucleotides not matched to a gene: 11. The CDR3 is made up of 16 amino acids. Germline V lookup: CDR1 SGHVS, CDR2 FQNEAQ. CDR3 sequence reads: CASNLRGGGLTDTQYF. CDR3 coding DNA: TGTGCCAGCAACCTACGGGGGGGCGGACTCACAGATACGCAGTATTTT.

The gene calls are TRBV30 and TRBJ2-7, with a tentative D call TRBD1 (6 bases). Trimming pared 2 bases from V and 0 bases from J, leaving 20 bases between. Looked up from germline, CDR1 is GTSNPN and CDR2 is SVGIG (reference sequence). The CDR3 covers 17 residues. CDR3: CAWSPRWNRDNSYEQYF. The CDR3 nucleotides read TGTGCCTGGAGTCCGAGGTGGAACAGGGACAACTCCTACGAGCAGTACTTC.

This chain links TRBV10-2 with TRBJ2-1, with 9 nucleotides matching TRBD2. The CDR3 spans 17 residues. The junction had 15 bases not matched to a gene; V was cut back by 9 bases and J by 3 bases. Germline V gives CDR1 WSHSY, CDR2 SAAADI. DNA of the CDR3: TGCGCCAGTTCCGGGACTAGCAGGGGCGCTTACTACAATGAGCAGTTCTTC. This sequence encodes CASSGTSRGAYYNEQFF.

The chain joins TRBV18 to TRBJ2-7; 7 nucleotides agree with TRBD2. After removal of 3 bases from V and 0 bases from J, the junction contained 2 bases not matched to a gene. Germline CDR1 reads KGHSH; CDR2 reads LQKENI. The CDR3 consists of 14 residues. For the CDR3, the DNA is TGTGCCAGCTCACCTGGCGGGGGCTCCTACGAGCAGTACTTC. Encoded protein: CASSPGGGSYEQYF.

The V and J genes are TRBV7-6 and TRBJ1-1, with unresolved D. Trimming removed 5 bases at V and 1 base at J, with 17 bases between. Per germline, CDR1 SGHVS and CDR2 FNYEAQ. The CDR3 is 16 residues long. For the CDR3, the DNA is TGTGCCAGCAGCCCCCTGGTGGAGGGATGGAACACTGAAGCTTTCTTT. This gives the protein CASSPLVEGWNTEAFF.

This chain links TRBV30 with TRBJ2-7; D remains ambiguous. The CDR3 totals 13 residues. Germline V gene data show CDR1 as GTSNPN and CDR2 as SVGIG (reference sequence). The germline V and J ends were trimmed by 0 bases and 1 base, with 7 bases remaining between them. CDR3 in amino acids: CAWSVRQSYEQYF. DNA of the CDR3: TGTGCCTGGAGTGTACGCCAGTCCTACGAGCAGTACTTC.

J is TRBJ1-4 and V is TRBV7-2; 7 bases align to TRBD1. Looked up from germline, CDR1 is SGHTA and CDR2 is FQGNSA. V was clipped by 5 bases and J by 4 bases; unmatched bases: 7. This CDR3 comprises 15 residues. CDR3 bases: TGTGCCAGCAGCCCTACGACAGGGTATAATGAAAAACTGTTTTTT. Its protein product is CASSPTTGYNEKLFF.

V and J are TRBV2 and TRBJ2-2; the D gene is possibly TRBD2 (5 bases). The V gene lost 8 bases and the J gene lost 3 bases, with 10 bases spanning the gap. Germline V gene data show CDR1 as SNHLY and CDR2 as FYNNEI. The CDR3 consists of 13 residues. CDR3 in DNA: TGTGCCAGCTTATGGGGAGACACCGGGGAGCTGTTTTTT. Residues: CASLWGDTGELFF.

The chain is built from TRBV2 and TRBJ1-5, with D unresolved. With 6 bases removed from V and 0 bases from J, the gap between germline ends came to 15 bases. This CDR3 has 16 amino acids. Germline loops: CDR1 SNHLY, CDR2 FYNNEI. CDR3 sequence reads: CASSHPESDSNQPQHF. CDR3 DNA sequence: TGTGCCAGCAGCCACCCGGAGAGCGATAGCAATCAGCCCCAGCATTTT.

The chain links TRBV11-2 to TRBJ1-2, with a possible D match to TRBD1 (5 bases). The CDR3 contains 15 residues. Germline V lookup: CDR1 SGHAT, CDR2 FQNNGV. The V gene lost 2 bases and the J gene lost 4 bases, with 14 bases spanning the gap. The CDR3, as DNA: TGTGCCAGCAGCTTATATCCGGAGGGGATCTATGGCTACACCTTC. This translates into CASSLYPEGIYGYTF.

The genes are TRBV28 and TRBJ1-6; 8 nucleotides line up with TRBD1. The CDR3 has 14 residues. Per the germline V gene, CDR1 is MDHEN and CDR2 is SYDVKM. Unmatched junction bases numbered 7, after V lost 5 bases and J lost 10 bases. This CDR3 reads CASSGQGVGSPLHF. As DNA, the CDR3 is TGTGCCAGCAGTGGACAGGGAGTTGGCTCACCCCTCCACTTT.

The V gene is TRBV6-1, the J gene TRBJ2-7; 7 bases align to TRBD2. This CDR3 contains 14 residues. Trimming took 6 bases from V and 2 from J; bases not matched to a gene: 7. In germline, CDR1 is MNHNS, CDR2 SASEGT. CDR3 region: CASRKPGLTYEQYF. The DNA of the CDR3 is TGTGCCAGCAGAAAACCGGGACTAACCTACGAGCAGTACTTC.